A single sample is the source of the 20 T cell receptor beta chains below, sequenced in a study of T cells in women clearing cervical HPV infection (dated by TCRdb to the late 2010s). Libraries were prepared through the immunoSEQ multiplex PCR assay. As stored in TCRdb, this immuneACCESS dataset retains in-frame rearrangements with V and J assigned. A fraction of the clones does not appear; measured against another copy, unresolved V genes explain less than half of the discrepancy, and the remainder lacks a known reason. This sample's table contains some 37,000 clones. In total, the top ten clones hold roughly 1.6% of the sample. Sample: blood buffy coat. The receptors here all came from a woman aged 18 to 69 with a cervical HPV16 infection that either progressed to CIN3+ or cleared (not recorded which).

Concerning this clone: From the germline J gene comes the end of the CDR3, since the read stops 3 residues before it. The V call is TRBV28, the J call TRBJ1-2; 7 nucleotides match TRBD1. The V gene end was trimmed by 4 bases and the J gene end by 0 bases; junction bases not matched to a gene: 5. The CDR3 covers 15 residues. The germline V gene encodes CDR1 MDHEN and CDR2 SYDVKM. CDR3 amino acids: CASSSPGTANYGYTF. The sequenced part of the CDR3 DNA is TGTGCCAGCAGTTCCCCCGGGACAGCTAACTATGGC.

Comment on this clone: The read is 3 residues too short to cover the CDR3 end, so that end is filled in from the germline J gene. The chain is built from TRBV7-6 and TRBJ2-5; D is undetermined. The V gene's germline CDR1 is SGHVS and CDR2 FNYEAQ. Between the trimmed V and J ends, which lost 1 base and 1 base, there was a span of 7 bases. The CDR3 runs to 14 residues. Incomplete CDR3 DNA: TGTGCCAGCAGCTTAGAGGTCAGCCAAGAGACC. This gives the protein CASSLEVSQET. The full CDR3 protein reads CASSLEVSQETQYF.

As to this clone: The CDR3 end is not reached by the read, which stops 3 residues before it; the germline J gene fills it in. This sequence joins TRBV14 and TRBJ2-2; the D is unclear. V was pared by 1 base and J by 0 bases, with 9 bases between. The CDR3 is made up of 16 amino acids. The germline V gene has CDR1 SGHDN and CDR2 FVKESK. The CDR3 sequence: CASSQGAATNTGELFF. The sequenced part of the CDR3 DNA is TGTGCCAGCAGCCAAGGGGCAGCCACGAACACCGGGGAG.

In the case of this clone: Sequencing ends 3 residues short of the CDR3 end; the germline J gene provides the rest. The genes are TRBV19 and TRBJ2-6, with D perhaps matching TRBD1 (6 bases). CDR1 is LNHDA and CDR2 is SQIVND in the germline V gene (reference sequence). V was pared by 5 bases and J by 3 bases, with 14 bases between. This CDR3 is 16 amino acids long. CDR3 DNA, as far as it was read: TGTGCCAGTAGTCCCTCTACAGGGCGTGGGGCCAACGTC. Protein: CASSPSTGRGANV. The entire CDR3 reads CASSPSTGRGANVLTF.

Turning to this clone: The read ends 3 residues shy of where the CDR3 ends; the end is completed using the germline J gene. This chain joins TRBV7-9 and TRBJ2-1; tentatively, D is TRBD1 (5 bases). V was pared by 5 bases and J by 4 bases, with 12 bases between. The CDR3 covers 14 residues. The germline V gene has CDR1 SEHNR and CDR2 FQNEAQ (reference sequence). The CDR3: CASSPQTDYNEQFF. CDR3 bases read: TGTGCCAGCAGCCCCCAGACAGATTACAATGAG.

As concerns this clone: The read is 3 residues too short to cover the CDR3 end, so that end is filled in from the germline J gene. The chain links TRBV20-1 to TRBJ2-2, with D tentatively TRBD1 (6 bases). Germline-derived CDR1 and CDR2 are DFQATT and SNEGSKA (reference sequence). V was shortened by 6 bases and J by 1 base, with 15 bases between the two germline ends. The CDR3 is 15 amino acids. CDR3 amino acids: CSARPLTGNTGELFF. CDR3 DNA (partial): TGCAGTGCCCGACCCTTGACAGGGAACACCGGGGAG.

With respect to this clone: The CDR3 end lies 3 residues beyond the end of the read and is filled in from the germline J gene. This chain uses TRBV5-6 with TRBJ1-1; D is possibly TRBD1 (5 bases). Germline V gene sequence: CDR1 SGHDT, CDR2 YYEEEE. CDR3 size: 15 residues. The V end lost 1 base, the J end lost 1 base, and 11 bases lay between the germline ends. CDR3 DNA, as far as it was read: TGTGCCAGCAGCTTGAGGACAAATAAGAACACTGAA. It encodes CASSLRTNKNTE. The whole CDR3 region reads CASSLRTNKNTEAFF. Supplemented by reference TRBV5-6 and TRBJ1-1, the full variable domain reads DAGVTQSPTHLIKTRGQQVTLRCSPKSGHDTVSWYQQALGQGPQFIFQYYEEEERQRGNFPDRFSGHQFPNYSSELNVNALLLGDSALYLCASSLRTNKNTEAFFGQGTRLTVV.

Concerning this clone itself: The read falls 3 residues short of the CDR3 end, and the missing part is taken from the germline J gene. V is TRBV11-2 and J is TRBJ1-5, with D possibly TRBD1 on 6 matching bases. The CDR3 covers 15 residues. V shed 5 bases and J shed 6 bases, with 17 bases lying between them. Germline V gene sequence: CDR1 SGHAT, CDR2 FQNNGV. The sequenced CDR3 bases are TGTGCCAGCAGCCCTGGGGGGGCGAGGGGTCAGCCC. Encoded protein: CASSPGGARGQP. From start to end, the CDR3 is CASSPGGARGQPQHF.

As concerns this clone: The read is 3 residues too short to cover the CDR3 end, so that end is filled in from the germline J gene. The chain is built from TRBV7-2 and TRBJ2-3; 7 bases align to TRBD1. Germline V gives CDR1 SGHTA, CDR2 FQGNSA. The CDR3 is made up of 15 amino acids. The trim removed 5 bases at V and 0 bases at J, leaving 5 bases unmatched. The CDR3 region is CASSLRTGSTDTQYF. The DNA read from the CDR3 is TGTGCCAGCAGCCTCAGGACAGGTAGCACAGATACG. Looking up the rest from reference TRBV7-2 and TRBJ2-3 gives the full variable domain: GAGVSQSPSNKVTEKGKDVELRCDPISGHTALYWYRQSLGQGLEFLIYFQGNSAPDKSGLPSDRFSAERTGGSVSTLTIQRTQQEDSAVYLCASSLRTGSTDTQYFGPGTRLTVL.

Note on this clone: The read ends 3 residues before the CDR3 terminus; that terminus is restored from the germline J gene. The rearrangement uses TRBV7-3 and TRBJ2-5; 8 bases agree with TRBD2. CDR3 length: 15 residues. Germline V gene lookup returns CDR1 SGHTA and CDR2 FQGTGA. The CDR3 protein is CASAPGGGPADTQYF. The covered CDR3 bases are TGTGCCAGCGCCCCGGGCGGGGGGCCAGCAGATACC. Based on the CDR3 plus reference TRBV7-3 and TRBJ2-5, the full variable domain is GAGVSQTPSNKVTEKGKYVELRCDPISGHTALYWYRQSLGQGPEFLIYFQGTGAADDSGLPNDRFFAVRPEGSVSTLKIQRTERGDSAVYLCASAPGGGPADTQYFGPGTRLLVL.

As concerns this clone: The CDR3 extends 3 residues past the end of the read, so its final part is completed from the germline J gene. The chain recombines TRBV7-2 with TRBJ2-1; possibly TRBD2 for D (6 bases). The V gene lost 0 bases and the J gene lost 3 bases, with 9 bases spanning the gap. This CDR3 region has 15 residues. CDR1 and CDR2 from the germline V gene are SGHTA and FQGNSA. The CDR3 here is CASSLAVGGYNEQFF. Partial CDR3 DNA: TGTGCCAGCAGCTTAGCAGTCGGGGGCTACAATGAG.

On this clone: From the germline J gene comes the end of the CDR3, since the read stops 3 residues before it. V and J are TRBV6-2 or TRBV6-3 and TRBJ1-6; D unclear. CDR3 length: 13 amino acids. Germline CDR1 MNHEY, CDR2 SVGEGT. Trimming left V 7 bases short and J 9 bases short, with 13 bases between. The CDR3 DNA, read in part, is TGTGCCAGCACCGAAGTATACTCTTCACCC. It is translated as CASTEVYSSP. Given in full, the CDR3 is CASTEVYSSPLHF.

With respect to this clone: The read falls 3 residues short of the CDR3 end, and the missing part is taken from the germline J gene. J is TRBJ1-2 and V is TRBV20-1, with D perhaps matching TRBD1 (6 bases). The V and J ends lost 2 bases and 4 bases respectively, with 11 bases between them. The length of the CDR3 is 13 residues. Per germline, CDR1 DFQATT and CDR2 SNEGSKA (reference sequence). Incomplete CDR3 DNA: TGCAGTGCTAGAAAGGACAGTCTCTATGGC. It translates to CSARKDSLYG. The entire CDR3 sequence reads CSARKDSLYGYTF.

Notes on this clone: From the germline J gene comes the end of the CDR3, since the read stops 3 residues before it. Other nucleotide sequences from this sample produce the same CDR3. The chain uses TRBV7-8 and TRBJ2-2, with a tentative D call TRBD1 (6 bases). Looked up from germline, CDR1 is SGHVS and CDR2 is FQNEAQ. The CDR3 extends over 15 amino acids. The sequenced CDR3 bases are TGTGCCAGCAGCTCGGACAGTGCAACTAATGAAAAG. Its protein product is CASSSDSATNEK. From start to end, the CDR3 is CASSSDSATNEKLFF.

A word on this clone: The read ends 3 residues early relative to the CDR3; the germline J gene fills the gap. This chain links TRBV7-2 with TRBJ2-3; tentatively, D is TRBD1 (6 bases). The CDR3 spans 13 residues. The germline gives CDR1 SGHTA, CDR2 FQGNSA. CDR3 residues: CASSFGGRETQYF. The CDR3 DNA, read in part, is TGTGCCAGCAGCTTTGGGGGCAGGGAGACG.

Details on this clone: The read is 3 residues too short to cover the CDR3 end, so that end is filled in from the germline J gene. The V and J genes are TRBV7-8 and TRBJ2-2; TRBD1 agrees at 7 bases. The V segment lost 5 bases and the J segment 2 bases; nucleotides outside the gene matches: 5. The CDR3 is made up of 15 amino acids. The germline gives CDR1 SGHVS, CDR2 FQNEAQ. The sequenced part of the CDR3 DNA is TGTGCCAGCAGCACGACAGGGACCAACACCGGGGAG. This gives the protein CASSTTGTNTGE. The entire CDR3 sequence reads CASSTTGTNTGELFF.

Remarks on this clone: The read halts 3 residues ahead of the CDR3 end, with the missing end drawn from the germline J gene. This chain uses TRBV20-1 with TRBJ1-3; no reliable D call. This CDR3 contains 16 residues. The V gene lost 2 bases and the J gene lost 3 bases, with 17 bases spanning the gap. Germline V gene sequence: CDR1 DFQATT, CDR2 SNEGSKA (reference sequence). The sequenced CDR3 bases are TGCAGTGCTAGACCCCTCGATGGGCTGCTTGGAAACACC. Translation: CSARPLDGLLGNT. The full-length CDR3 reads as CSARPLDGLLGNTIYF.

About this clone itself: The sequence runs out 3 residues before the end of the CDR3; the remainder is reconstructed from the germline J gene. This chain connects TRBV7-9 to TRBJ1-2, with D possibly being TRBD1 (5 bases). Looked up from germline, CDR1 is SEHNR and CDR2 is FQNEAQ (reference sequence). This CDR3 has 12 amino acids. CDR3 sequence reads: CASRDDRYDYTF. The CDR3 bases that were read are TGTGCCAGCAGGGATGACAGATACGAC.

As regards this clone: Read sequence stops 3 residues before the CDR3 end, and the germline J gene provides the missing end. The rearrangement joins TRBV12-3 or TRBV12-4 to TRBJ2-7; 9 nucleotides agree with TRBD2. V was pared by 4 bases and J by 0 bases, with 4 bases of the junction left unmatched. This CDR3 is 15 amino acids long. CDR3 DNA (partial): TGTGCCAGCAGTTCGGTACTAGCGGGCTCCTACGAG. Amino acid sequence: CASSSVLAGSYE. The full CDR3 is CASSSVLAGSYEQYF.

As regards this clone: Sequencing ends 3 residues short of the CDR3 end; the germline J gene provides the rest. The chain couples TRBV20-1 to TRBJ2-3; D is possibly TRBD2 (5 bases). This CDR3 is 15 amino acids long. From germline, CDR1 is DFQATT and CDR2 SNEGSKA (reference sequence). V gave up 2 bases and J gave up 0 bases, with 12 bases separating them. The CDR3: CSARKEAASTDTQYF. The covered CDR3 bases are TGCAGTGCTAGAAAGGAGGCGGCTAGCACAGATACG.